Sequencing of this T cell receptor beta chain was carried out in a study of OX40 agonist ivuxolimab in advanced cancers. Overall study context: Under the entry rules, prior anti-PD-1, anti-PD-L1 or anti-CTLA-4 therapy was allowed, and around 40% had some.

The method was immunoSEQ multiplex PCR; TCRdb's version includes in-frame clones alone and lacks a portion of them. In the table there are about 71,000 clones, about 81% of which are singletons. The CDR3 covers 13 residues. The ends lost 7 bases at V and 0 bases at J; junction bases unmatched: 2. From germline, CDR1 is LNHDA and CDR2 SQIVND (reference sequence). The source is an adult with an advanced solid tumor such as melanoma, head and neck, liver or kidney cancer. Sequenced here: CD4+ or CD8+ T cells sorted from blood, sampled in a trial of the OX40 agonist ivuxolimab. The V and J genes are TRBV19 and TRBJ1-1; TRBD1 matches 7 bases. DNA for the CDR3: TGTGCCAGTACCGACAGGGTGAACACTGAAGCTTTCTTT. It specifies CASTDRVNTEAFF.